The 21 T cell receptor beta chains in this list originate from one sample, sequenced in a study of blood T cells in healthy people across ages. Alongside a J-beta primer mix, a sample-barcoded 5' primer served in a second PCR lasting roughly 6 to 11 cycles. TCRdb itself ran the 5' RACE reads through MiXCR, one entry per CDR3 protein. This table has 790,000 or so distinct CDR3 sequences, 35% to 50% appearing once. The specimen sequenced was blood. The receptors come from a man aged 80 or over in good health.

Concerning this clonotype itself: Given a much more abundant clone one base away, this may be a read error. The chain recombines TRBV7-6 with TRBJ2-1, with 10 bases lining up with TRBD1. In germline, CDR1 is SGHVS, CDR2 FNYEAQ. This CDR3 is 15 amino acids long. V trimming: 5 bases; J trimming: 9 bases; junction bases outside the gene matches: 10. The CDR3 nucleotides read TGTGCCAGCAGCCCAGGGACAGGGGTCAGGGGTGAGCAGTTCTTC. This encodes CASSPGTGVRGEQFF.

CDR3 nucleotide sequence: TGTGCCAGCAGCATCTCTAGCGCCGTCGCCTACAATGAGCAGTTCTTC. Residues: CASSISSAVAYNEQFF. The J gene is TRBJ2-1, the V gene TRBV14; TRBD2 is a possible D gene (6 bases). Germline CDR1 reads SGHDN; CDR2 reads FVKESK. V lost 5 bases and J lost 2, with 16 bases in between. This CDR3 contains 16 residues.

In nucleotides, the CDR3 is TGTGCCAGCGGAAACCCAGGGACAGGGGGCAGGGTGCAGTACTTC. Its protein product is CASGNPGTGGRVQYF. The chain combines TRBV7-2 with TRBJ2-7, with 12 bases matching TRBD1. Looked up from germline, CDR1 is SGHTA and CDR2 is FQGNSA. The CDR3 is 15 amino acids. V gave up 8 bases and J gave up 9 bases; unmatched junction bases: 14.

At least ten counts were recorded for this clonotype. The genes are TRBV20-1 and TRBJ2-1; TRBD2 aligns across 9 bases. This CDR3 is built from 14 residues. The V gene's germline CDR1 is DFQATT and CDR2 SNEGSKA (reference sequence). Trimming cost V 6 bases and J 1 base; bases outside gene matches: 4. This CDR3 is CSALAGKSYNEQFF. The CDR3 DNA is TGCAGTGCCCTAGCGGGAAAGTCCTACAATGAGCAGTTCTTC.

The CDR3 sequence: CASSPRGTRLDNEQFF. The CDR3 nucleotides read TGTGCCAGCAGTCCTAGGGGGACACGCTTAGACAATGAGCAGTTCTTC. V is TRBV6-2 or TRBV6-3 and J is TRBJ2-1, with a weak D call TRBD1 (6 bases). V lost 5 bases and J 5 bases, leaving 19 bases between the germline ends. There are 16 residues in the CDR3. Germline CDR1 is MNHEY and CDR2 is SVGEGT.

As regards this clonotype: This may arise from a read error, as a much more abundant clone is one base away. V and J are TRBV5-5 and TRBJ2-7; D perhaps matches TRBD2 (6 bases). Germline assignment: CDR1 SGHKS and CDR2 YYEKEE (reference sequence). The CDR3 runs to 14 residues. The V end lost 0 bases, the J end lost 7 bases, and 14 bases lay between the germline ends. The CDR3 loop is CASSLGREWNEQYF. Written as DNA, the CDR3 is TGTGCCAGCAGCTTGGGTCGGGAGTGGAATGAGCAGTACTTC. Filled out from reference TRBV5-5 and TRBJ2-7, the complete variable domain reads DAGVTQSPTHLIKTRGQQVTLRCSPISGHKSVSWYQQVLGQGPQFIFQYYEKEERGRGNFPDRFSARQFPNYSSELNVNALLLGDSALYLCASSLGREWNEQYFGPGTRLTVT.

The genes are TRBV5-1 and TRBJ1-5; the D gene is possibly TRBD1 (5 bases). The CDR3 is 13 residues long. V dropped 4 bases and J dropped 6 bases, with 11 bases sitting between them. Germline V lookup: CDR1 SGHRS, CDR2 YFSETQ. The CDR3 coding sequence is TGCGCCAGCAGCGTCTCGGGGGGTCAGCCCCAGCATTTT. This encodes CASSVSGGQPQHF.

V usage is TRBV5-1 and J usage is TRBJ2-5, with D unclear. V lost 0 bases, J lost 5 bases, and 11 bases lay in between. In germline, CDR1 is SGHRS, CDR2 YFSETQ. The CDR3 runs 14 residues. The CDR3 spells CASSLEGTWETQYF. The CDR3 nucleotides read TGCGCCAGCAGCTTGGAGGGAACGTGGGAGACCCAGTACTTC.

The rearrangement links TRBV7-2 to TRBJ2-2; TRBD2 is a possible D gene (6 bases). Germline lookup yields CDR1 SGHTA and CDR2 FQGNSA. Trimming cost V 5 bases and J 1 base, with 11 bases left between them. This CDR3 is built from 15 residues. CDR3 in amino acids: CASSVGLGNTGELFF. CDR3 DNA: TGTGCCAGCAGCGTGGGACTGGGGAACACCGGGGAGCTGTTTTTT.

The rearrangement links TRBV20-1 to TRBJ2-4, with a possible D match to TRBD1 (5 bases). TRBJ2-7 explains the end of the DNA better; the J call may be wrong. Germline CDR1 and CDR2: DFQATT and SNEGSKA (reference sequence). The CDR3 loop spans 16 amino acids. CDR3 loop: CSAPLTSRTYPYEQYF. CDR3 in DNA: TGCAGTGCCCCGCTAACCTCTAGGACATATCCCTACGAGCAGTACTTC.

The chain employs TRBV3-1 and TRBJ2-1; 7 bases align to TRBD2. The J segment lost 5 bases and the V segment lost 7 bases, leaving 5 bases of the junction unmatched. Germline CDR1 reads LGHDT; CDR2 reads YNNKEL (reference sequence). The CDR3 runs to 13 residues. CDR3 loop: CASNGLGDNEQFF. CDR3 DNA: TGTGCCAGCAATGGACTAGGCGACAATGAGCAGTTCTTC.

This clonotype occurred a few times. The chain couples TRBV7-3 to TRBJ2-1, with a weak D call TRBD2 (5 bases). Germline CDR1 and CDR2: SGHTA and FQGTGA. The length of the CDR3 is 15 residues. Trimming pared 0 bases from V and 6 bases from J, leaving 12 bases between. The CDR3, as DNA: TGTGCCAGCAGCTTAACGACTACATGGGGCAATGAGCAGTTCTTC. Its translation is CASSLTTTWGNEQFF.

This clonotype appeared a few times. The chain has TRBV5-1 and TRBJ2-7; 10 bases are a match to TRBD2. The V gene's germline CDR1 is SGHRS and CDR2 YFSETQ. V was clipped by 4 bases and J by 3 bases; unmatched bases: 7. This CDR3 is 15 amino acids long. Here the CDR3 reads CASSATSGDRYEQYF. CDR3 sequence (DNA): TGCGCCAGCAGCGCAACTAGCGGGGACCGCTACGAGCAGTACTTC.

The chain combines TRBV7-9 with TRBJ2-1; weak D call: TRBD2 (6 bases). Germline V gene data show CDR1 as SEHNR and CDR2 as FQNEAQ (reference sequence). V shed 5 bases and J shed 7 bases, with 15 bases lying between them. The CDR3 is 14 residues long. The CDR3 DNA follows: TGTGCCAGCAGCGGGGAGGTGAGGGGAAATGAGCAGTTCTTC. Protein product: CASSGEVRGNEQFF.

V is TRBV19 and J is TRBJ2-1; the D gene is possibly TRBD2 (6 bases). The V end lost 6 bases, the J end lost 7 bases, and 16 bases lay between the germline ends. Germline loops: CDR1 LNHDA, CDR2 SQIVND (reference sequence). The CDR3 is made up of 14 amino acids. In DNA, the CDR3 is TGTGCCAGTAGCCCGGGACTCCCTTGGAATGAGCAGTTCTTC. Translating it yields CASSPGLPWNEQFF.

There are a few counts of this clonotype. V usage is TRBV5-4 and J usage is TRBJ2-3, with a tentative D call TRBD2 (6 bases). CDR3 length: 15 amino acids. V was shortened by 4 bases and J by 8 bases, with 20 bases between the two germline ends. Per the germline V gene, CDR1 is SGHNT and CDR2 is YYREEE (reference sequence). The CDR3 DNA reads TGTGCCAGCAGCGCTGGGGAGCGGGCGTCGGGTACGCAGTATTTT. Residues: CASSAGERASGTQYF.

The table lists this clonotype with many counts. The chain couples TRBV14 to TRBJ2-3; TRBD1 is a possible D gene (5 bases). The CDR3 extends over 15 amino acids. The germline V gene encodes CDR1 SGHDN and CDR2 FVKESK. Trimming stripped 5 bases from V and 2 bases from J, with 14 bases between. DNA for the CDR3: TGTGCCAGCAGCAAGGGGATAATTACCACAGATACGCAGTATTTT. This sequence encodes CASSKGIITTDTQYF. Looking up the rest from reference TRBV14 and TRBJ2-3 gives the full variable domain: EAGVTQFPSHSVIEKGQTVTLRCDPISGHDNLYWYRRVMGKEIKFLLHFVKESKQDESGMPNNRFLAERTGGTYSTLKVQPAELEDSGVYFCASSKGIITTDTQYFGPGTRLTVL.

CDR3 nucleotide sequence: TGCAGTGCTAGCCGGGGACTAGCGGAGGCAGATACGCAGTATTTT. The encoded protein is CSASRGLAEADTQYF. The genes are TRBV20-1 and TRBJ2-3; TRBD2 matches 11 bases. Germline CDR1 is DFQATT and CDR2 is SNEGSKA (reference sequence). V trimming: 3 bases; J trimming: 4 bases; junction bases outside the gene matches: 6. CDR3 size: 15 residues.

This clonotype was found a few times. The V gene is TRBV29-1, the J gene TRBJ2-5; the D is unclear. The CDR3 length is 13 residues. Germline-derived CDR1 and CDR2 are SQVTM and ANQGSEA. Trimming removed 6 bases from V and 3 bases from J, with 14 bases in between. Here the CDR3 DNA reads TGCAGCGTCCGCGACCTACGGAAAGAGACCCAGTACTTC. Residues: CSVRDLRKETQYF.

This clonotype was seen a handful of times. This chain connects TRBV25-1 to TRBJ1-4; a possible D gene is TRBD1 (5 bases). Trimming removed 1 base at V and 2 bases at J, with 11 bases between. Per germline, CDR1 MGHDK and CDR2 SYGVNS. The CDR3 has 16 residues. The DNA of the CDR3 is TGTGCCAGCAGTGAATGGGCCCGGGGCACTAATGAAAAACTGTTTTTT. This encodes CASSEWARGTNEKLFF.

The rearrangement joins TRBV28 to TRBJ1-5, with TRBD1 matching 7 bases. V was pared by 3 bases and J by 1 base, with 15 bases of the junction left unmatched. The CDR3 runs 19 residues. The V gene's germline CDR1 is MDHEN and CDR2 SYDVKM. For the CDR3, the DNA is TGTGCCAGCAGTTTTGGTGTTACAGGGGACATATGGAGCAATCAGCCCCAGCATTTT. Its protein product is CASSFGVTGDIWSNQPQHF.